The clone carrying this T cell receptor beta chain was observed a few times. Its antigen is as yet unknown. The germline gives CDR1 MGHRA, CDR2 YSYEKL. CDR3 size: 13 residues. Trimming cost V 3 bases and J 5 bases, with 10 bases left between them. This entry is derived from a study of blood T cells in healthy people across ages. In the study overall: About one barcoded TCR beta cDNA was captured per two T cells.

Points from the study as a whole: Measured against age, TCR beta diversity per million T cells decreased in a roughly linear manner. Higher diversity, along with more naive CD4+ cells, distinguished long-lived donors from aged donors.

The draw of peripheral blood yielded about 9.4 milliliters from each donor. PCR was performed a second time for 7 to 11 cycles using a sample-barcoded 5' primer and a J-beta primer mix. TCRdb re-analysed the 5' RACE reads in MiXCR, keeping a single row per CDR3 protein. The table includes 1.5 million or so distinct CDR3 sequences, roughly 45% detected once. The sequenced material came from blood. The origin of this receptor is a woman aged 18-30 years in good health. The V gene is TRBV4-1, the J gene TRBJ2-5; D unclear. CDR3 DNA: TGCGCCAGCAGCCAGGGCGGCACGGAGACCCAGTACTTC. Its protein is CASSQGGTETQYF.